This TCR beta chain originates from a study of human T cells and chemical hapten exposure. Study information: Each week of the roughly 26-week study, patients had diphenylcyclopropenone applied to the scalp.

There are many counts of this clonotype. Its antigen is not identified. One entry per CDR3 protein, called by TCRdb with MiXCR from the RACE reads. The sample has 250,000 or so distinct CDR3 sequences, approximately 8.6% seen once. Time point in this sample: pre-sensitization, week 0. As to treatment: therapeutic diphenylcyclopropenone sensitization with weekly scalp DPC. Findings and caveats of the study: Sensitizing with DPC caused no change in TCRs above 1 in 1000 frequency. The presence of alopecia in the donors means their immune response may differ from healthy people's.

The CDR3 runs 12 residues. V lost 5 bases, J lost 3 bases, and 5 bases lay in between. CDR1 is MNHEY and CDR2 is SMNVEV in the germline V gene (reference sequence). The TCR originated in a woman aged 40 to 55 with alopecia areata. Some clones in this sample may be carry-over from other donors' samples. Here the sequenced sample was whole blood, taken in connection with sensitization to the hapten diphenylcyclopropenone (DPC). This chain connects TRBV27 to TRBJ2-1; the D is unclear. The CDR3 DNA is TGTGCCAGCAGTCCCCACTACAATGAGCAGTTCTTC. It encodes CASSPHYNEQFF.